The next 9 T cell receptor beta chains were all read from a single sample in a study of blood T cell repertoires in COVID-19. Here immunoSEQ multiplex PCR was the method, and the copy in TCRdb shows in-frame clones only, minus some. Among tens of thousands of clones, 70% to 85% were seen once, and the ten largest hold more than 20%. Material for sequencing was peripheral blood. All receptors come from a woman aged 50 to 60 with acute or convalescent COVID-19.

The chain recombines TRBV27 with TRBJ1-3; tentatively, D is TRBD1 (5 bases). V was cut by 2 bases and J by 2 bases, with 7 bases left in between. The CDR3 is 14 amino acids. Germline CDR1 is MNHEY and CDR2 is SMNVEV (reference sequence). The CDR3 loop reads CASSLGRAGNTIYF. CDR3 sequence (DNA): TGTGCCAGCAGTTTAGGCAGGGCTGGAAACACCATATATTTT.

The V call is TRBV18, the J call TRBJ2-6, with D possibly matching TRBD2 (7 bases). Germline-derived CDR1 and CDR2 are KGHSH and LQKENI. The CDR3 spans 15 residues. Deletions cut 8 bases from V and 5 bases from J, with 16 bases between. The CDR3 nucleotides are TGTGCCAGCGCCCTTGGGGGGGGCTGGGCCAACGTCCTGACTTTC. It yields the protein CASALGGGWANVLTF.

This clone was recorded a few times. For the CDR3, the DNA is TGCGCCAGCAGCGAGGACAGTTTCCCTCCCGTGTTCTTC. It translates to CASSEDSFPPVFF. V gene TRBV5-1 combines with J gene TRBJ2-1, with D tentatively TRBD1 (6 bases). Trimming cost V 4 bases and J 15 bases, with 20 bases left between them. CDR1 is SGHRS and CDR2 is YFSETQ in the germline V gene. The CDR3 covers 13 residues.

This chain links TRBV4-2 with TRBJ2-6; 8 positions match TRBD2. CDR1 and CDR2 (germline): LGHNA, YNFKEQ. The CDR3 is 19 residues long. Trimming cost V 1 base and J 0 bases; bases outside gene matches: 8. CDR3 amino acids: CASSQGGSGDRSGANVLTF. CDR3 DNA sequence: TGTGCCAGCAGCCAAGGGGGTAGCGGGGACCGCTCTGGGGCCAACGTCCTGACTTTC.

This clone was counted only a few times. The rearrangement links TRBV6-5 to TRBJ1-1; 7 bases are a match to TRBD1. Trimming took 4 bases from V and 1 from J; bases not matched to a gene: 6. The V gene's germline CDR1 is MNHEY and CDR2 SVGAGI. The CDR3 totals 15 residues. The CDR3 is CASSLGTVTNTEAFF. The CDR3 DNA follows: TGTGCCAGCAGTTTGGGGACAGTTACGAACACTGAAGCTTTCTTT.

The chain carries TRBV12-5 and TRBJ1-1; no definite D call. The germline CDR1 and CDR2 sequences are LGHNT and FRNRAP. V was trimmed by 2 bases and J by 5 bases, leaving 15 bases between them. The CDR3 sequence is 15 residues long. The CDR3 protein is CASGLMFRGGTEAFF. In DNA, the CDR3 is TGTGCTAGTGGTTTGATGTTCCGGGGTGGGACTGAAGCTTTCTTT. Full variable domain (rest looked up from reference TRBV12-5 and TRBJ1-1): DARVTQTPRHKVTEMGQEVTMRCQPILGHNTVFWYRQTMMQGLELLAYFRNRAPLDDSGMPKDRFSAEMPDATLATLKIQPSEPRDSAVYFCASGLMFRGGTEAFFGQGTRLTVV.

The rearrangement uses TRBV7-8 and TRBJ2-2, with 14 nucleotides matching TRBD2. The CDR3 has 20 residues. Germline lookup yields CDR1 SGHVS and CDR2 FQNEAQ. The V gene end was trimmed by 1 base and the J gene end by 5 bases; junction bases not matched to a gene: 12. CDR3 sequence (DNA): TGTGCCAGCAGCTTAGAGAACCTCGGACTAGCGGGGGGAAGGACCGGGGAGCTGTTTTTT. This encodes CASSLENLGLAGGRTGELFF.

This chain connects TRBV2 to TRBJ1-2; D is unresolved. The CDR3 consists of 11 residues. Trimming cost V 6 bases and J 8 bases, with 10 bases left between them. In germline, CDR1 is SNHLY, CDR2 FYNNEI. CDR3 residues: CASSEAEGYTF. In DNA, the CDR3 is TGTGCCAGCAGCGAGGCGGAAGGCTACACCTTC.

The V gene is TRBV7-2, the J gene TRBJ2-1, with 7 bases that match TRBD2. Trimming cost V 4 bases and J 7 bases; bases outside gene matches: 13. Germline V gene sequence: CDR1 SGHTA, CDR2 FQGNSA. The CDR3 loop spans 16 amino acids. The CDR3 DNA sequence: TGTGCCAGCAGCTCCCTTCGACTAGCCCCCGGTAATGAGCAGTTCTTC. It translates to CASSSLRLAPGNEQFF.